These 16 T cell receptor beta chains were all obtained from the same sample, sequenced in a study of T cell responses to AZD1222 COVID-19 vaccine. The repertoire was sequenced with immunoSEQ multiplex PCR; TCRdb's copy has only in-frame clones and lacks some. This sample has 100,000 to 150,000 clones, with around 92% found just once. The sample here was peripheral blood, taken on day 0 of AZD1222 vaccination. These receptors were obtained from an adult in good health.

The chain is built from TRBV29-1 and TRBJ2-7; no clear D. Trimming removed 7 bases at V and 5 bases at J, with 12 bases between. Germline V gives CDR1 SQVTM, CDR2 ANQGSEA. The CDR3 sequence is 11 residues long. The CDR3 loop is CSADFGDEQYF. The CDR3 coding sequence is TGCAGCGCCGATTTTGGGGACGAGCAGTACTTC.

The chain joins TRBV5-1 to TRBJ1-1; D is unresolved. Per germline, CDR1 SGHRS and CDR2 YFSETQ. There are 14 residues in the CDR3. V shed 1 base and J shed 2 bases, with 9 bases lying between them. The CDR3 nucleotides read TGCGCCAGCAGCTTGTCCGCGGTTAACACTGAAGCTTTCTTT. This gives the protein CASSLSAVNTEAFF. Filled out from reference TRBV5-1 and TRBJ1-1, the complete variable domain reads KAGVTQTPRYLIKTRGQQVTLSCSPISGHRSVSWYQQTPGQGLQFLFEYFSETQRNKGNFPGRFSGRQFSNSRSEMNVSTLELGDSALYLCASSLSAVNTEAFFGQGTRLTVV.

This chain links TRBV25-1 with TRBJ2-2; possible D gene TRBD2, 5 bases. The CDR3 contains 15 residues. The V end was cut by 6 bases, the J end by 9 bases, with 20 bases between. Per germline, CDR1 MGHDK and CDR2 SYGVNS. The CDR3 is CASSDSRREIRELFF. In nucleotides, the CDR3 is TGTGCCAGCAGCGATTCGCGTCGGGAAATCCGGGAGCTGTTTTTT.

The chain carries TRBV21-1 and TRBJ2-2; the D call TRBD1 from the table was never checked on the DNA. TRBV21-1 is termed a pseudogene. The CDR3 has 12 amino acids. For the CDR3, the DNA is TGTGCCAGCGGGCAGGGCGTCGGGGAGCTGTTTTTT. This gives the protein CASGQGVGELFF.

This rearrangement joins TRBV7-9 to TRBJ2-7; 7 nucleotides agree with TRBD2. The CDR3 consists of 14 residues. V gave up 4 bases and J gave up 2 bases; unmatched junction bases: 5. Germline-derived CDR1 and CDR2 are SEHNR and FQNEAQ (reference sequence). CDR3 sequence (DNA): TGTGCCAGCAGCTCCGACCGGGGGGCCTACGAGCAGTACTTC. Encoded protein: CASSSDRGAYEQYF. The complete variable domain, with remaining parts taken from reference TRBV7-9 and TRBJ2-7, reads DTGVSQNPRHKITKRGQNVTFRCDPISEHNRLYWYRQTLGQGPEFLTYFQNEAQLEKSRLLSDRFSAERPKGSFSTLEIQRTEQGDSAMYLCASSSDRGAYEQYFGPGTRLTVT.

The chain links TRBV2 to TRBJ1-1; D perhaps matches TRBD1 (5 bases). The V and J ends lost 5 bases and 6 bases respectively, with 13 bases between them. The CDR3 contains 13 residues. Looked up from germline, CDR1 is SNHLY and CDR2 is FYNNEI. The CDR3 nucleotides are TGTGCCAGCAGTCTGGGGCAGACCTCTGAAGCTTTCTTT. Its translation: CASSLGQTSEAFF.

This clone was recorded only once. This sequence joins TRBV27 and TRBJ1-1; TRBD1 matches at 8 bases. CDR3 length equals 16 residues. In germline, CDR1 is MNHEY, CDR2 SMNVEV (reference sequence). The V and J ends lost 6 bases and 1 base, in that order; junction bases with no gene match: 10. As DNA, the CDR3 is TGTGCCAGCAGACACGTCCCCGGGACAGGGAACACTGAAGCTTTCTTT. Translating it yields CASRHVPGTGNTEAFF.

This clone was counted between two and nine times. CDR3 nucleotide sequence: TGTGCCAGTAGTATCCGGGGGGACAGCTCTGGGGCCAACGTCCTGACTTTC. It encodes CASSIRGDSSGANVLTF. The chain uses TRBV19 and TRBJ2-6, with D perhaps TRBD1 or TRBD2 (7 bases each). The CDR3 is 17 residues long. The germline V and J ends were trimmed by 3 bases and 0 bases, with 12 bases remaining between them. CDR1 is LNHDA, CDR2 SQIVND, per germline (reference sequence).

V and J are TRBV12-3 or TRBV12-4 and TRBJ2-1; D is unresolved. CDR3 length: 11 residues. V lost 1 base and J 6 bases, leaving 1 base between the germline ends. As DNA, the CDR3 is TGTGCCAGCAGTTTAGTCAATGAGCAGTTCTTC. The encoded protein is CASSLVNEQFF.

The chain is built from TRBV5-6 and TRBJ1-1; D perhaps matches TRBD1 (5 bases). Trimming stripped 0 bases from V and 4 bases from J, with 10 bases between. The germline V gene encodes CDR1 SGHDT and CDR2 YYEEEE. This CDR3 contains 14 residues. In DNA, the CDR3 is TGTGCCAGCAGCTTGGGGGGCGGGGGCACTGAAGCTTTCTTT. This translates into CASSLGGGGTEAFF.

This chain links TRBV7-2 with TRBJ2-2, with D possibly matching TRBD1 (6 bases). The CDR3 contains 14 residues. Germline V CDR1 and CDR2: SGHTA, FQGNSA. Trimming shortened V by 6 bases and J by 5 bases, and 13 bases separated the two germline ends. This CDR3 reads CASSDGTGTGELFF. In DNA form, the CDR3 reads TGTGCCAGCAGTGACGGAACAGGGACCGGGGAGCTGTTTTTT.

Regarding this clone: The sample holds other DNA sequences that translate to the same CDR3. The V call is TRBV3-1 (or the pseudogene TRBV3-2), the J call TRBJ2-5; the D is unclear. Germline lookup yields CDR1 LGHDT and CDR2 YNNKEL (reference sequence). The CDR3 covers 11 residues. The V end lost 0 bases, the J end lost 4 bases, and 0 bases lay between the germline ends. Here the CDR3 DNA reads TGTGCCAGCAGCCAAGAAGAGACCCAGTACTTC. Amino acid sequence: CASSQEETQYF.

The rearrangement joins TRBV25-1 to TRBJ1-3; D not resolved. Trimming removed 6 bases at V and 4 bases at J, with 13 bases between. Germline V gene data show CDR1 as MGHDK and CDR2 as SYGVNS. CDR3 length: 14 residues. The CDR3, as DNA: TGTGCCAGCAGGGGGTCCCGTTGGGGAAACACCATATATTTT. It translates to CASRGSRWGNTIYF.

The chain carries TRBV28 and TRBJ2-7; D is unclear. Per the germline V gene, CDR1 is MDHEN and CDR2 is SYDVKM. This CDR3 is built from 11 residues. Trimming shortened V by 3 bases and J by 4 bases, and 4 bases separated the two germline ends. The CDR3 DNA follows: TGTGCCAGCAGTTTTTATTACGAGCAGTACTTC. Protein sequence: CASSFYYEQYF.

V gene TRBV5-1 combines with J gene TRBJ1-6, with D perhaps TRBD1 (5 bases). The CDR3 loop spans 14 amino acids. From germline, CDR1 is SGHRS and CDR2 YFSETQ. V lost 0 bases and J lost 9, with 10 bases in between. The DNA of the CDR3 is TGCGCCAGCAGCTTGGGAGGGGAGCGTTCACCCCTCCACTTT. Its protein is CASSLGGERSPLHF. The full variable domain, in which reference TRBV5-1 and TRBJ1-6 provide the parts outside the CDR3, is KAGVTQTPRYLIKTRGQQVTLSCSPISGHRSVSWYQQTPGQGLQFLFEYFSETQRNKGNFPGRFSGRQFSNSRSEMNVSTLELGDSALYLCASSLGGERSPLHFGNGTRLTVT.

This chain links TRBV18 with TRBJ2-3; D gene ambiguous. The CDR3 spans 15 residues. In germline, CDR1 is KGHSH, CDR2 LQKENI. Trimming took off 3 bases at V and 2 bases at J, with 12 bases between the two ends. The CDR3 DNA reads TGTGCCAGCTCACCGTACAAGGGTCCCACAGATACGCAGTATTTT. Protein product: CASSPYKGPTDTQYF.